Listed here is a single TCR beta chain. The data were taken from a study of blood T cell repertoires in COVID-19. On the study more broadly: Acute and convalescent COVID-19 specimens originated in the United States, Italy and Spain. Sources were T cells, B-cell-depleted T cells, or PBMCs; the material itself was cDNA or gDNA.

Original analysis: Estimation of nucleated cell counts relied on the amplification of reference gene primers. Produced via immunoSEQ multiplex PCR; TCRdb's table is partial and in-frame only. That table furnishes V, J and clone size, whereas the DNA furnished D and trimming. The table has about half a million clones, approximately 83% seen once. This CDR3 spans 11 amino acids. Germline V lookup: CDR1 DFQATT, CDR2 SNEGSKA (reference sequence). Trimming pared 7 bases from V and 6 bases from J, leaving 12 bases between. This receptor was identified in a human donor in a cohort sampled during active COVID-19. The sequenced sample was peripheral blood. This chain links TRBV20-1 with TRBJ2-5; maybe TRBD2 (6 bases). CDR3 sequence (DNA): TGCAGTGTTCCAGGGAGGCAGACCCAGTACTTC. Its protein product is CSVPGRQTQYF.